This T cell receptor beta chain was identified in a study of cytomegalovirus exposure and HLA in healthy donors. Regarding the study as a whole: An ancestry cluster, one associated with Asian ancestry, reportedly showed fewer N-insertions than the roughly 610-donor mean in a later analysis. Researchers reportedly found TCR beta sequences accurately predicted most subjects' HLA-A and HLA-B alleles. Indistinguishable V segments, including TRBV6-2 and TRBV6-3, were excluded. The sole available immune exposure information was CMV serostatus.

Comment on this clone: Its antigen remains unidentified.

The CDR3 is 15 residues long. Trimming took 6 bases from V and 2 from J; bases not matched to a gene: 11. CDR1 and CDR2 from the germline V gene are SQVTM and ANQGSEA. 60 Vbeta and 13 Jbeta primers were used in PCR. Clones were read by immunoSEQ multiplex PCR, and TCRdb kept only the in-frame ones, dropping some. There are 80,000 to 95,000 clones in the sample; over 60% occur only once, and about 6% lies in the top ten. The sequenced material came from PBMCs. The receptor comes from a female donor in good health and CMV-seronegative. V gene TRBV29-1 combines with J gene TRBJ2-3; 7 bases are a match to TRBD1. For the CDR3, the DNA is TGCAGCGTCCAACCCGGGACAGAGACCACAGATACGCAGTATTTT. The encoded protein is CSVQPGTETTDTQYF.